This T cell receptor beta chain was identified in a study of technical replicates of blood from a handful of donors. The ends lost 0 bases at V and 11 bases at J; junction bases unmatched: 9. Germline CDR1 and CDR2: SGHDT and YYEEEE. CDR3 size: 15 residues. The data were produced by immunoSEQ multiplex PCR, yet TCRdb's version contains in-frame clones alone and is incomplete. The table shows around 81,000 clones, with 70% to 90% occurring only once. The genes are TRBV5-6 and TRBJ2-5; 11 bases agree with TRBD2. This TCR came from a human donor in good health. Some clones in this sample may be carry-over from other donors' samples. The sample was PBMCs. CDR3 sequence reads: CASSLVLAGENEQYF. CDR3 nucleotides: TGTGCCAGCAGCTTGGTACTAGCGGGAGAGAATGAGCAGTACTTC.